Below, 32 T cell receptor beta chains from the same sample are listed, as sequenced in a study of post-analysis software for immune sequencing data. Notes on the study in general: Relative to controls, patients had several TRBV segments at higher frequency, with TRBV5-6, TRBV5-1 and TRBV20-1 among these.

Included in the TCR beta cDNA libraries were unique molecular identifiers. TCRdb redid the calling of the PCR reads with MiXCR, one entry per CDR3 protein. The sample has approximately 690,000 distinct CDR3 sequences, approximately 59% seen once; the top ten hold over 9%. The antigens for these receptors are not known. Sample: blood. These receptors all stem from a girl aged 2-10 years with multiple sclerosis.

There are a few counts of this clonotype. The gene calls are TRBV11-2 and TRBJ2-1, with 10 positions matching TRBD2. The CDR3 runs 17 residues. Unmatched junction bases numbered 16, after V lost 5 bases and J lost 9 bases. Looked up from germline, CDR1 is SGHAT and CDR2 is FQNNGV. CDR3 amino acids: CASSLVPPRSGRAEQFF. In DNA form, the CDR3 reads TGTGCCAGCAGCCTAGTCCCCCCGAGGAGCGGGAGGGCTGAGCAGTTCTTC.

V gene TRBV20-1 combines with J gene TRBJ1-1, with a weak D call TRBD1 (6 bases). The CDR3 is 14 amino acids. V shed 0 bases and J shed 7 bases, with 15 bases lying between them. Germline V gene data show CDR1 as DFQATT and CDR2 as SNEGSKA (reference sequence). CDR3 DNA sequence: TGCAGTGCTAGAGATCGGGGGAGGGGGAATGAAGCTTTCTTT. This gives the protein CSARDRGRGNEAFF.

In regard to this clonotype: The junction does not match germline at one end; this may be a read error. The rearrangement links TRBV30 to TRBJ1-5, with D possibly TRBD1 on 6 matching bases. Germline V gene data show CDR1 as GTSNPN and CDR2 as SVGIG (reference sequence). The CDR3 sequence is 14 residues long. CDR3 DNA: TGTGCCTGGGGTGTCACAGCGGGGGCTCAGCCCCAGCATTTT. This encodes CAWGVTAGAQPQHF.

The J gene is TRBJ2-1, the V gene TRBV7-3; possible D gene TRBD2, 6 bases. Germline CDR1 reads SGHTA; CDR2 reads FQGTGA. V lost 4 bases and J lost 8, with 18 bases in between. The CDR3 totals 15 residues. The CDR3 DNA sequence: TGTGCCAGCAGCTCCCGCACGGGAGAGACGGATGAGCAGTTCTTC. Translation gives CASSSRTGETDEQFF.

The CDR3 region is CSARAPDGAYGYTF. DNA for the CDR3: TGCAGTGCTAGAGCCCCGGACGGGGCCTATGGCTACACCTTC. The chain couples TRBV20-1 to TRBJ1-2, with D tentatively TRBD1 (5 bases). V was clipped by 1 base and J by 4 bases, with 13 bases between them. CDR3 length: 14 residues. Germline CDR1 reads DFQATT; CDR2 reads SNEGSKA (reference sequence).

Concerning this clonotype: A read error may produce the germline difference seen at one junction end. V gene TRBV12-3 or TRBV12-4 combines with J gene TRBJ2-3; 7 bases are shared with TRBD1. This CDR3 has 15 amino acids. CDR3 nucleotide sequence: TGTGCCACCAGTTTTTGGACAGGAGCCACAGATACGCAGTATTTT. Amino acids: CATSFWTGATDTQYF.

The chain links TRBV20-1 to TRBJ2-7; 11 bases are shared with TRBD2. CDR1 and CDR2 from the germline V gene are DFQATT and SNEGSKA (reference sequence). The CDR3 consists of 14 residues. The ends lost 5 bases at V and 5 bases at J; junction bases unmatched: 8. The CDR3 loop reads CSAPVAGGPNEQYF. CDR3 DNA: TGCAGTGCTCCCGTAGCGGGAGGGCCGAACGAGCAGTACTTC.

This clonotype was observed a single time. CDR3 sequence: CASSPAPGQGRNQPQHF. The CDR3 bases are TGTGCCAGTAGTCCCGCCCCCGGACAGGGACGGAATCAGCCCCAGCATTTT. The V and J genes are TRBV19 and TRBJ1-5; 8 bases map to TRBD1. The germline V gene encodes CDR1 LNHDA and CDR2 SQIVND (reference sequence). This CDR3 has 17 amino acids. After removal of 5 bases from V and 4 bases from J, the junction contained 13 bases not matched to a gene.

As regards this clonotype: One end of the junction fails to match germline, which may point to a read error. V usage is TRBV29-1 and J usage is TRBJ1-1; 11 bases agree with TRBD1. The germline V gene encodes CDR1 SQVTM and CDR2 ANQGSEA. There are 13 residues in the CDR3. This CDR3 is CSARDRGNSEAFF. The CDR3, as DNA: TGCAGCGCTAGGGACAGGGGGAACTCTGAAGCTTTCTTT.

This clonotype showed up just a few times. The V and J genes are TRBV20-1 and TRBJ2-4, with D possibly TRBD2 on 5 matching bases. This CDR3 has 18 residues. Germline V gene data show CDR1 as DFQATT and CDR2 as SNEGSKA (reference sequence). V was pared by 3 bases and J by 0 bases, with 21 bases between. As DNA, the CDR3 is TGCAGTGCTAGCCGGGTTGATGTGGCGGGCCTAGCCAAAAACATTCAGTACTTC. It encodes CSASRVDVAGLAKNIQYF.

This clonotype was seen more than once but under ten times. The chain has TRBV3-1 and TRBJ2-7; perhaps D is TRBD1 or TRBD2 (5 bases each). Germline CDR1 is LGHDT and CDR2 is YNNKEL (reference sequence). This CDR3 is built from 15 residues. Trimming took off 4 bases at V and 5 bases at J, with 18 bases between the two ends. The CDR3 reads CASSPLSGGGHEQYF. In nucleotides, the CDR3 is TGTGCCAGCAGCCCCTTATCCGGTGGGGGTCACGAGCAGTACTTC.

The CDR3 sequence is CASRTGRGAEAFF. DNA for the CDR3: TGCGCCAGCAGAACAGGGAGAGGAGCTGAAGCTTTCTTT. The V gene is TRBV5-1, the J gene TRBJ1-1, with TRBD1 as a possible D gene (6 bases). Trimming pared 5 bases from V and 6 bases from J, leaving 14 bases between. There are 13 residues in the CDR3. CDR1 and CDR2 from the germline V gene are SGHRS and YFSETQ.

This clonotype came up a few times. The gene calls are TRBV6-1 and TRBJ2-3, with D uncertain. The CDR3 consists of 11 residues. V was cut by 10 bases and J by 5 bases, with 10 bases left in between. Germline-derived CDR1 and CDR2 are MNHNS and SASEGT. CDR3 DNA: TGTGCCACGCGAAGGGAAGATACGCAGTATTTT. As protein: CATRREDTQYF.

V usage is TRBV29-1 and J usage is TRBJ1-2; tentatively, D is TRBD1 (5 bases). Germline CDR1 is SQVTM and CDR2 is ANQGSEA. V was shortened by 0 bases and J by 5 bases, with 19 bases between the two germline ends. The CDR3 has 16 amino acids. The CDR3 is CSVEEGSGRVLYGYTF. The CDR3 nucleotides are TGCAGCGTTGAAGAGGGTTCAGGGCGCGTATTGTATGGCTACACCTTC.

The chain joins TRBV12-3 or TRBV12-4 to TRBJ2-1, with D possibly being TRBD1 or TRBD2 (5 bases each). V was trimmed by 0 bases and J by 3 bases, leaving 15 bases between them. The CDR3 contains 17 residues. The CDR3 sequence: CASSLAPGTAGYNEQFF. The CDR3 DNA follows: TGTGCCAGCAGTTTAGCCCCCGGGACGGCAGGCTACAATGAGCAGTTCTTC.

The gene calls are TRBV6-4 and TRBJ2-1; TRBD2 matches 7 bases. V dropped 4 bases and J dropped 5; count of bases not matched to a gene: 8. Germline loops: CDR1 MRHNA, CDR2 SNTAGT. The CDR3 is made up of 15 amino acids. CDR3 sequence reads: CASSVLAGVNNEQFF. As DNA, the CDR3 is TGTGCCAGCAGTGTTTTGGCGGGGGTCAACAATGAGCAGTTCTTC.

The chain couples TRBV5-1 to TRBJ1-1; 7 nucleotides agree with TRBD1. Germline CDR1 is SGHRS and CDR2 is YFSETQ. The CDR3 is 14 residues long. Trimming took 4 bases from V and 7 from J; bases not matched to a gene: 10. CDR3 sequence: CASSMKGTADEAFF. The CDR3 nucleotides read TGCGCCAGCAGCATGAAAGGGACAGCGGATGAAGCTTTCTTT.

The gene calls are TRBV6-5 and TRBJ2-3; 9 nucleotides align to TRBD1. Germline-derived CDR1 and CDR2 are MNHEY and SVGAGI. CDR3 length equals 15 residues. Trimming at V came to 4 bases and at J to 3 bases, leaving 5 bases not matched to a gene. In DNA form, the CDR3 reads TGTGCCAGCAGTTCCCACAGGGGGCGGACAGATACGCAGTATTTT. As protein: CASSSHRGRTDTQYF.

The chain is built from TRBV7-9 and TRBJ2-5; 9 nucleotides line up with TRBD1. The J call may be faulty, since TRBJ2-7 better matches the DNA end. The CDR3 covers 14 residues. Per the germline V gene, CDR1 is SEHNR and CDR2 is FQNEAQ (reference sequence). The CDR3 DNA reads as TGTGCCAGCAGCTTGGACAGGGGCAAGGACGAGCAGTACTTC. Translation: CASSLDRGKDEQYF.

This clonotype has a handful of counts. The rearrangement links TRBV10-3 to TRBJ2-1; D may be TRBD1 (6 bases). The length of the CDR3 is 17 residues. Germline CDR1 is ENHRY and CDR2 is SYGVKD. Trimming cost V 1 base and J 0 bases, with 13 bases left between them. CDR3 coding DNA: TGTGCCATCAGTGAGTACAGGGCTGGGAGCTCCTACAATGAGCAGTTCTTC. Translating it yields CAISEYRAGSSYNEQFF.

This clonotype appeared a few times. The chain uses TRBV27 and TRBJ2-2; 12 bases are shared with TRBD2. V trimming: 5 bases; J trimming: 6 bases; junction bases outside the gene matches: 4. The CDR3 totals 15 residues. Germline loops: CDR1 MNHEY, CDR2 SMNVEV (reference sequence). CDR3 region: CASSLRLAGAGELFF. The CDR3 DNA reads TGTGCCAGCAGTCTTCGACTAGCGGGAGCCGGGGAGCTGTTTTTT.

The V call is TRBV28, the J call TRBJ2-5, with a weak D call TRBD2 (6 bases). The better agreement between TRBJ2-7 and the DNA end casts doubt on the J call. Germline V gene lookup returns CDR1 MDHEN and CDR2 SYDVKM. The CDR3 spans 12 residues. This CDR3 is CASSLFGSEQYF. The CDR3 nucleotides are TGTGCCAGCAGTTTGTTCGGGAGCGAGCAGTACTTC.

V is TRBV27 and J is TRBJ1-4; 7 bases are shared with TRBD1. V gave up 6 bases and J gave up 5 bases; unmatched junction bases: 6. This CDR3 has 14 amino acids. Germline V gives CDR1 MNHEY, CDR2 SMNVEV (reference sequence). Written as DNA, the CDR3 is TGTGCCAGCAGGACAGGGACGGGAAATGAAAAACTGTTTTTT. Translating gives CASRTGTGNEKLFF.

The gene calls are TRBV15 and TRBJ1-4, with D maybe TRBD1 (5 bases). From germline, CDR1 is LNHNV and CDR2 YYDKDF (reference sequence). V lost 3 bases and J 10 bases, leaving 15 bases between the germline ends. The length of the CDR3 is 14 residues. CDR3 amino acids: CATSSQTDNTKLFF. The DNA for the CDR3 is TGTGCCACCAGCAGCCAAACGGACAATACAAAACTGTTTTTT.

The V and J genes are TRBV20-1 and TRBJ2-1; 8 bases match TRBD2. Germline V CDR1 and CDR2: DFQATT, SNEGSKA (reference sequence). The CDR3 has 17 amino acids. The ends lost 0 bases at V and 2 bases at J; junction bases unmatched: 9. CDR3 nucleotide sequence: TGCAGTGCTAGAGATGCTTGGCGGGAGGACCCCTACAATGAGCAGTTCTTC. Encoded protein: CSARDAWREDPYNEQFF.

This clonotype was seen once. This chain joins TRBV6-5 and TRBJ1-2, with D tentatively TRBD1 (5 bases). The CDR3 runs to 16 residues. V was clipped by 2 bases and J by 0 bases, with 13 bases between them. Germline V gene lookup returns CDR1 MNHEY and CDR2 SVGAGI. The CDR3 loop reads CASSYGGDRANYGYTF. DNA for the CDR3: TGTGCCAGCAGTTACGGAGGGGATAGAGCTAACTATGGCTACACCTTC.

The chain couples TRBV3-1 to TRBJ1-2, with a weak D call TRBD1 (5 bases). Trimming removed 3 bases at V and 5 bases at J, with 16 bases between. The CDR3 consists of 15 residues. Germline CDR1 reads LGHDT; CDR2 reads YNNKEL (reference sequence). Here the CDR3 DNA reads TGTGCCAGCAGCCAGTTGTCCGTTAGACAGTATGGCTACACCTTC. It codes for CASSQLSVRQYGYTF. The variable domain in full, with the rest retrieved from reference TRBV3-1 and TRBJ1-2, is DTAVSQTPKYLVTQMGNDKSIKCEQNLGHDTMYWYKQDSKKFLKIMFSYNNKELIINETVPNRFSPKSPDKAHLNLHINSLELGDSAVYFCASSQLSVRQYGYTFGSGTRLTVV.

Here the CDR3 reads CASTQEGGSYGYTF. The CDR3 DNA reads TGTGCCAGCACCCAAGAAGGGGGAAGTTATGGCTACACCTTC. The chain employs TRBV2 and TRBJ1-2; D is possibly TRBD1 (6 bases). The CDR3 spans 14 residues. Trimming removed 7 bases at V and 5 bases at J, with 17 bases between. Germline-derived CDR1 and CDR2 are SNHLY and FYNNEI.

Only a few counts were recorded for this clonotype. The rearrangement joins TRBV29-1 to TRBJ1-2; maybe TRBD1 (6 bases). The CDR3 runs to 15 residues. Germline CDR1 is SQVTM and CDR2 is ANQGSEA. V was trimmed by 3 bases and J by 6 bases, leaving 20 bases between them. The CDR3 DNA is TGCAGCGTTGAGTCTGCAGGGGTCGCAGTTGATGGCTACACCTTC. Its protein product is CSVESAGVAVDGYTF.

This clonotype has more than one count but fewer than ten. The chain couples TRBV2 to TRBJ1-2, with 7 bases matching TRBD1. V trimming: 4 bases; J trimming: 4 bases; junction bases outside the gene matches: 12. The CDR3 runs to 16 residues. Germline V lookup: CDR1 SNHLY, CDR2 FYNNEI. The CDR3 nucleotides are TGTGCCAGCAGTGTGATAAGGGGGCGGCAGTCCTATGGCTACACCTTC. Protein sequence: CASSVIRGRQSYGYTF.

The chain carries TRBV13 and TRBJ2-3; TRBD1 agrees at 7 bases. There are 14 residues in the CDR3. In germline, CDR1 is PRHDT, CDR2 FYEKMQ (reference sequence). V gave up 5 bases and J gave up 0 bases; unmatched junction bases: 2. In nucleotides, the CDR3 is TGTGCCAGCAGCGGCAGGGGGAGCACAGATACGCAGTATTTT. The encoded protein is CASSGRGSTDTQYF. The variable domain in full, with the rest retrieved from reference TRBV13 and TRBJ2-3, is AAGVIQSPRHLIKEKRETATLKCYPIPRHDTVYWYQQGPGQDPQFLISFYEKMQSDKGSIPDRFSAQQFSDYHSELNMSSLELGDSALYFCASSGRGSTDTQYFGPGTRLTVL.

This clonotype has only one observation. The chain links TRBV5-1 to TRBJ2-5; TRBD1 agrees at 8 bases. Losses at the gene ends were 4 bases for V and 5 bases for J; bases not matched to a gene: 19. The CDR3 contains 18 residues. Germline V gene sequence: CDR1 SGHRS, CDR2 YFSETQ. CDR3 in DNA: TGCGCCAGCAGCCCGGGCCGGGACAGGCTCGCTTCAATTGAGACCCAGTACTTC. This sequence encodes CASSPGRDRLASIETQYF.